These 21 T cell receptor beta chains share one sample of origin, sequenced in a study of PD-L1 blockade in urothelial cancer. Time point here: pretreatment peripheral blood. Produced via immunoSEQ multiplex PCR; TCRdb's table is partial and in-frame only. Of 70,000 to 75,000 clones listed, around 84% are singletons. Sample: PBMCs, taken around atezolizumab (anti-PD-L1) treatment. The receptor set was obtained from a woman in her seventies with urothelial cancer.

The genes are TRBV9 and TRBJ1-2; 8 bases are a match to TRBD1. Germline trimming cut 3 bases from V and 5 bases from J; bases unmatched to any gene: 12. Germline assignment: CDR1 SGDLS and CDR2 YYNGEE. This CDR3 spans 16 amino acids. The chain's CDR3 is CASSAERSDREYGYTF. CDR3 sequence (DNA): TGTGCCAGCAGCGCCGAGCGATCGGACAGGGAGTATGGCTACACCTTC.

The chain recombines TRBV4-2 with TRBJ2-7; D is perhaps TRBD2 (6 bases). The ends were cut back, 0 bases at V and 2 bases at J, with 11 bases in the middle. The CDR3 has 15 residues. Germline CDR1 and CDR2: LGHNA and YNFKEQ. The CDR3 region has the DNA TGTGCCAGCAGCCAAGATGAGGAGGGTCCCTACGAGCAGTACTTC. Its translation is CASSQDEEGPYEQYF.

V gene TRBV5-4 combines with J gene TRBJ2-1; D might be TRBD2 (6 bases). CDR3 length: 15 residues. V lost 0 bases and J lost 0, with 7 bases in between. Germline V lookup: CDR1 SGHNT, CDR2 YYREEE (reference sequence). The CDR3 spells CASSLDGSSYNEQFF. The CDR3 region has the DNA TGTGCCAGCAGCTTGGACGGGAGCTCCTACAATGAGCAGTTCTTC.

In its sample, this clone was seen a few times. The chain employs TRBV19 and TRBJ1-2; D is perhaps TRBD1 (5 bases). The germline V gene has CDR1 LNHDA and CDR2 SQIVND (reference sequence). V lost 5 bases and J 6 bases, leaving 19 bases between the germline ends. The CDR3 loop spans 15 amino acids. The CDR3 loop is CASSDRGESGDGYTF. CDR3 in DNA: TGTGCCAGTAGTGATCGGGGGGAGAGTGGTGATGGCTACACCTTC.

This clone was observed a single time. The chain is built from TRBV27 and TRBJ1-2, with a weak D call TRBD1 (5 bases). In germline, CDR1 is MNHEY, CDR2 SMNVEV (reference sequence). Trimming stripped 6 bases from V and 8 bases from J, with 19 bases between. This CDR3 has 14 residues. As DNA, the CDR3 is TGTGCCAGCAGCCCCAGGGCAAACTACGGCGGCTACACCTTC. Translation: CASSPRANYGGYTF.

The chain links TRBV5-1 to TRBJ2-5; no clear D gene. Germline CDR1 and CDR2: SGHRS and YFSETQ. CDR3 length: 16 amino acids. The ends were cut back, 3 bases at V and 0 bases at J, with 15 bases in the middle. CDR3 DNA sequence: TGCGCCAGCAGCTCTAGAAGATCTGTCGACCAAGAGACCCAGTACTTC. This translates into CASSSRRSVDQETQYF.

CDR3 residues: CASSLGQPTDTQYF. Here the CDR3 DNA reads TGTGCCAGCAGCCTGGGACAGCCGACAGATACGCAGTATTTT. This rearrangement joins TRBV5-4 to TRBJ2-3, with 7 bases fitting TRBD1. V lost 4 bases and J lost 3; bases outside the gene matches: 5. CDR3 length equals 14 residues. The germline V gene has CDR1 SGHNT and CDR2 YYREEE (reference sequence).

This clone has a single count. The chain couples TRBV4-2 to TRBJ2-2; 11 nucleotides match TRBD2. The CDR3 has 14 residues. The V segment lost 4 bases and the J segment 8 bases; nucleotides outside the gene matches: 3. Germline V gives CDR1 LGHNA, CDR2 YNFKEQ. For the CDR3, the DNA is TGTGCCAGCAGCCGACTAGCGGGGAGTGGGGAGCTGTTTTTT. This gives the protein CASSRLAGSGELFF.

CDR3 residues: CASRGDPTETQYF. CDR3 in DNA: TGCGCCAGCAGAGGGGATCCAACCGAGACCCAGTACTTC. The V and J genes are TRBV5-1 and TRBJ2-5, with D perhaps matching TRBD1 (5 bases). Germline CDR1 reads SGHRS; CDR2 reads YFSETQ. This CDR3 contains 13 residues. V was shortened by 5 bases and J by 5 bases, with 13 bases between the two germline ends.

This sequence joins TRBV9 and TRBJ2-1; TRBD2 might be the D (5 bases). V was clipped by 4 bases and J by 0 bases, with 11 bases between them. CDR3 length: 15 residues. Germline CDR1 is SGDLS and CDR2 is YYNGEE. The CDR3 spells CASSQTGNSYNEQFF. CDR3 coding DNA: TGTGCCAGCAGCCAGACGGGGAACTCCTACAATGAGCAGTTCTTC.

The CDR3 nucleotides are TGTGCCAGCAAGGGAGTCGGGAACGAGCAGTACTTC. As protein: CASKGVGNEQYF. This chain joins TRBV6-1 and TRBJ2-7; possibly TRBD2 for D (5 bases). CDR3 size: 12 residues. In germline, CDR1 is MNHNS, CDR2 SASEGT. Trimming took 7 bases from V and 5 from J, leaving 12 bases between them.

The chain links TRBV30 to TRBJ2-5; 8 nucleotides line up with TRBD2. The germline gives CDR1 GTSNPN, CDR2 SVGIG (reference sequence). The CDR3 has 12 amino acids. V shed 1 base and J 7 bases; nucleotides not matched to a gene: 2. CDR3 sequence (DNA): TGTGCCTGGAGTGCAGCGGGGGTGACCCAGTACTTC. Amino acids: CAWSAAGVTQYF.

This chain uses TRBV6-5 with TRBJ2-7; D possibly corresponds to TRBD1 (5 bases). The germline V and J ends were trimmed by 0 bases and 3 bases, with 15 bases remaining between them. Germline lookup yields CDR1 MNHEY and CDR2 SVGAGI. CDR3 size: 16 residues. The CDR3 DNA sequence: TGTGCCAGCAGTTACTCGGTCCCAGGGCAGAACTACGAGCAGTACTTC. It is translated as CASSYSVPGQNYEQYF.

V is TRBV5-4 and J is TRBJ1-5, with 11 bases lining up with TRBD1. The CDR3 covers 16 residues. CDR1 is SGHNT and CDR2 is YYREEE in the germline V gene (reference sequence). V shed 0 bases, J shed 3 bases, and the junction held 2 bases outside the gene matches. The DNA of the CDR3 is TGTGCCAGCAGCTTGGGGGGACAGGGGGACAATCAGCCCCAGCATTTT. It is translated as CASSLGGQGDNQPQHF.

The genes are TRBV5-1 and TRBJ2-3; 11 nucleotides match TRBD2. Per the germline V gene, CDR1 is SGHRS and CDR2 is YFSETQ. V trimming: 0 bases; J trimming: 2 bases; junction bases outside the gene matches: 2. CDR3 length equals 16 residues. The CDR3 spells CASSLETSGNTDTQYF. DNA for the CDR3: TGCGCCAGCAGCTTGGAGACTAGCGGGAACACAGATACGCAGTATTTT.

The chain couples TRBV30 to TRBJ2-5, with D possibly matching TRBD1 (5 bases). The germline V and J ends were trimmed by 0 bases and 4 bases, with 6 bases remaining between them. Germline-derived CDR1 and CDR2 are GTSNPN and SVGIG (reference sequence). This CDR3 spans 12 amino acids. The CDR3 protein is CAWSVQGETQYF. The CDR3 DNA reads TGTGCCTGGAGTGTGCAGGGAGAGACCCAGTACTTC.

This rearrangement joins TRBV6-1 to TRBJ2-7; D is undetermined. The V end lost 3 bases, the J end lost 9 bases, and 9 bases lay between the germline ends. Germline V lookup: CDR1 MNHNS, CDR2 SASEGT. CDR3 length equals 11 residues. In nucleotides, the CDR3 is TGTGCCAGCAGTGAGGGCGCGTCGCAGTACTTC. Translating gives CASSEGASQYF.

The CDR3 DNA follows: TGTGCCAGCAAATTGACAGGAGCCACCACGTTTTGGTACTTC. This sequence encodes CASKLTGATTFWYF. The V and J genes are TRBV2 and TRBJ2-4; TRBD1 is a possible D gene (6 bases). V gave up 7 bases and J gave up 15 bases, with 25 bases separating them. Germline V gene sequence: CDR1 SNHLY, CDR2 FYNNEI. The CDR3 consists of 14 residues.

This sequence joins TRBV4-2 and TRBJ2-7, with 10 bases lining up with TRBD1. Per the germline V gene, CDR1 is LGHNA and CDR2 is YNFKEQ. The CDR3 has 15 residues. V shed 3 bases and J 4 bases; nucleotides not matched to a gene: 6. DNA of the CDR3: TGTGCCAGCAGCCAGCGACAGGGGGCGCGATACGAGCAGTACTTC. Amino acids: CASSQRQGARYEQYF.

This chain uses TRBV7-2 with TRBJ2-7, with TRBD2 identical over 8 bases. V dropped 1 base and J dropped 4; count of bases not matched to a gene: 6. Germline V gene sequence: CDR1 SGHTA, CDR2 FQGNSA. This CDR3 spans 15 amino acids. The CDR3 DNA reads as TGTGCCAGCAGCTTAGAGCTCACTAGCGGTTACGAGCAGTACTTC. Translating it yields CASSLELTSGYEQYF.

The CDR3 spells CASSLSGGYYGYTF. Written as DNA, the CDR3 is TGTGCCAGCAGTTTATCGGGAGGGTACTATGGCTACACCTTC. The gene calls are TRBV27 and TRBJ1-2; D gene ambiguous. The CDR3 consists of 14 residues. Per the germline V gene, CDR1 is MNHEY and CDR2 is SMNVEV (reference sequence). V lost 0 bases, J lost 3 bases, and 8 bases lay in between.